This T cell receptor beta chain appears in the sequencing data of a study of T cell responses to AZD1222 COVID-19 vaccine (dated by TCRdb to the early 2020s). For the study in its entirety: Because spike-specific TCR depth and breadth did not differ between the two schedules, AZD1222 recipients who got a second dose at roughly 4 weeks were pooled with those who got a second dose at roughly 12 weeks. A total of 233 trial participants underwent TCR sequencing, of whom about 200 had received two doses of AZD1222 and some 26 had received two doses of the MenACWY control vaccine. Trial participants were enrolled into age subgroups of 18-55, 56-69 and 70-plus years, which contained approximately 150, 30 and 60 TCR-sequenced participants, respectively. Here is what the overall study found, with its caveats: The 56-69-year group was small, and its depth increase did not reach significance, likely because of low power. After two AZD1222 doses, both the breadth and the depth of spike-specific TCRs were significantly higher than at day 0 and than in MenACWY recipients. Participants were mostly white British and included more females than males, and it was suggested by the authors that clonal diversity may have been underestimated. Conclusions about previously exposed vaccinees are limited because only six or seven AZD1222 recipients were SARS-CoV-2 seropositive at baseline. CD4 TCRs associated with the vaccine covered the entire spike protein, and the dominant responses were in regions 160-218 and 743-854. No day 14 peak-response samples were available, so repertoires were characterized only after the peak T cell response. Reportedly, almost half of the unique spike-specific TCRs recognized epitopes lying outside the regions that are mutated in the B.1.351 and B.1.1.7 variants.

The CDR3 regions of human TCRbeta chains were subjected to immunosequencing. As for the original processing: Repertoire TCRs were matched against a reference library of SARS-CoV-2-specific TCRs generated with the MIRA antigen-specificity platform. Breadth meant the fraction of unique TCRs that were SARS-CoV-2-associated, whereas depth meant the fraction of total T cells that were SARS-CoV-2-associated. Using the MIRA data, every spike-specific TCR was mapped to the spike region that the TCR reacted to and assigned to either a CD4 or a CD8 class. Log10-transformed breadth and depth values were compared by one-way ANOVA with Sidak's multiple comparisons tests. TCRdb's version of the immuneACCESS table is confined to in-frame rearrangements and falls short of the full clone set. An unresolved V gene accounts for under half of the shortfall where checked; the remainder is of unknown origin. The V and J calls and clone size come from that table; D and trimming were worked out from the DNA. The sample has some 110,000 clones on record, just under 95% of them singletons. About 3% of the sample belongs to the ten largest clones.

A note on this clone: This clone's antigen is unknown. Per-base quality was not reported, and no clone a single base away is much larger than it.

Per the publication, the time point label means: baseline before first vaccination. The vaccinee samples were drawn from two UK trials, COV001 and COV002, one of which was a single-blind randomized controlled phase 2/3 trial testing AZD1222 (ChAdOx1 nCoV-19) in healthy adults. For TCRbeta chain sequencing, PBMC samples were collected from trial participants at day 0 and at day 28 after the second dose. The germline V end is reduced by 7 bases and the J end by 4 bases; junction bases left unmatched: 9. The CDR3 holds 14 amino acids from the cysteine to the phenylalanine. The CDR3 DNA has 42 bases and is translated from base 1. The germline V gene yields MDHEN for CDR1 and SYDVKM for CDR2.

The chain is made from TRBV28 and TRBJ2-5; TRBD2 fits 7 bases in the junction. The material sequenced was peripheral blood, taken on day 0 of AZD1222 vaccination. This sequence originates from an adult in good health. CDR3 reads: CASTLGGRAETQYF. The base sequence is TGTGCCAGCACCTTAGGAGGGAGGGCAGAGACCCAGTACTTC.